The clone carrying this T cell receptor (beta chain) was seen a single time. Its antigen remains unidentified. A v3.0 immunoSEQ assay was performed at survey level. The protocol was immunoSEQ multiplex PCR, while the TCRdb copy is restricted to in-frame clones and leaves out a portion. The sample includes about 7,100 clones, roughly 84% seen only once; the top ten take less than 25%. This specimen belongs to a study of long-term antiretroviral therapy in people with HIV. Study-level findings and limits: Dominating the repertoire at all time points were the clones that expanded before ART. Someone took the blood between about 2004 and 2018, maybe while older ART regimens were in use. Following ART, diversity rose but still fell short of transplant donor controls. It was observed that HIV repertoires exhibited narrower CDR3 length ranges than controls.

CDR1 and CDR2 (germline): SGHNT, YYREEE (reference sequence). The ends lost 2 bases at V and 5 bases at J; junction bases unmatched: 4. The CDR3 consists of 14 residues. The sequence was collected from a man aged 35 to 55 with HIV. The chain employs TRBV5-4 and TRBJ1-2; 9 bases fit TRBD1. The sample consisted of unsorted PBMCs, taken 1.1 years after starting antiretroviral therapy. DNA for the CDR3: TGTGCCAGCAGCTTCGGACAGGGGCAGTATGGCTACACCTTC. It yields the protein CASSFGQGQYGYTF.